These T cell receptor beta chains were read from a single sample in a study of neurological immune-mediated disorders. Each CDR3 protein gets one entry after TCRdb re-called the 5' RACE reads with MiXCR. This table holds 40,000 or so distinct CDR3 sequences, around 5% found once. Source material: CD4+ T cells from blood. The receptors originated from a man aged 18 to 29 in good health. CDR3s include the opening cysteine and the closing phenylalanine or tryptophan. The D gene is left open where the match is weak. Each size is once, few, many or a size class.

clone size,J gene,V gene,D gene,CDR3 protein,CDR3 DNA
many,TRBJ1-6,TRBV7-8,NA,CASSLLGSSYNSPLHF,TGTGCCAGCAGCTTACTGGGTAGCTCCTATAATTCACCCCTCCACTTT
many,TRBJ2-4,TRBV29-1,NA,CSAAGTPKGGNIQYF,TGCAGCGCTGCCGGGACACCCAAGGGGGGGAACATTCAGTACTTC
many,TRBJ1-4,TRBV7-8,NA,CASSPTGLINEKLFF,TGTGCCAGCAGCCCCACAGGACTTATTAATGAAAAACTGTTTTTT
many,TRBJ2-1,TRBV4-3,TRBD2,CASSYTGTSRYNEQFF,TGCGCCAGCAGTTATACCGGGACTAGCCGCTACAATGAGCAGTTCTTC
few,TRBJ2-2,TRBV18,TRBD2,CASSPTSGEFGELFF,TGTGCCAGCTCACCTACGAGCGGGGAGTTCGGGGAGCTGTTTTTT
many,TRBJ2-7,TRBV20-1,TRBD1,CSASRTHTGGYEQYF,TGCAGTGCTAGTCGCACACACACAGGGGGCTACGAGCAGTACTTC
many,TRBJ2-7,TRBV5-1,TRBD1,CASNIIGQGEQYF,TGCGCCAGCAATATTATTGGACAGGGCGAGCAGTACTTC
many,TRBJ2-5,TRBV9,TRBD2,CASSAPGALAGGRQETQYF,TGTGCCAGCAGCGCACCCGGGGCACTAGCGGGGGGGCGGCAAGAGACCCAGTACTTC
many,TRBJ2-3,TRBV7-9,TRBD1,CASSPGQADTQYF,TGTGCCAGCAGCCCTGGACAGGCAGATACGCAGTATTTT
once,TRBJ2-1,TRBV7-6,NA,CASSFVGRGNEQFF,TGTGCCAGCAGTTTCGTTGGGAGGGGGAATGAGCAGTTCTTC
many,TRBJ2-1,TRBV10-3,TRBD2,CAISDGTSSSDEQFF,TGTGCCATCAGTGATGGGACTAGCTCTTCGGATGAGCAGTTCTTC